The rows below give T cell receptor beta chains drawn from one sample of a study of brain metastases from non-small cell lung cancer. Sequencing used immunoSEQ multiplex PCR; TCRdb keeps in-frame clones, though not all of them. The sample has 3,500 to 4,500 clones, approximately 87% seen once. The sample consisted of primary lung tumor tissue. The receptors originated from a donor aged 40 or older with non-small cell lung cancer. Each CDR3 is given with its conserved first and last residue. Each record gives: D gene, V gene, J gene, clone size, CDR3 protein, CDR3 DNA. The D gene is left open where the match is weak. Clone size is not always given. Where it is, it says once, few, many or a class for expanded clones.

D: TRBD1; V: TRBV6-5; J: TRBJ1-2; size: NA; CDR3: CASSTPGQGAGYTF; DNA: TGTGCCAGCAGCACCCCGGGACAGGGGGCGGGCTACACCTTC
D: TRBD1; V: TRBV7-9; J: TRBJ1-1; size: NA; CDR3: CASNLDRGPYTEAFF; DNA: TGTGCCAGCAACCTAGACAGGGGCCCCTACACTGAAGCTTTCTTT
D: NA; V: TRBV5-1; J: TRBJ2-1; size: NA; CDR3: CASSLTDNEQFF; DNA: TGCGCCAGCAGCTTGACAGACAATGAGCAGTTCTTC
D: TRBD1; V: TRBV4-1; J: TRBJ1-6; size: NA; CDR3: CASSNRDRGSPLHF; DNA: TGCGCCAGCTCCAATCGGGACAGGGGTTCACCCCTCCACTTT
D: TRBD1; V: TRBV2; J: TRBJ1-2; size: once; CDR3: CASSTEQGAPYGYTF; DNA: TGTGCCAGCAGTACCGAACAGGGGGCCCCTTATGGCTACACCTTC
D: TRBD2; V: TRBV5-1; J: TRBJ2-7; size: NA; CDR3: CASSPRTSGAYEQYF; DNA: TGCGCCAGCAGCCCGAGGACTAGCGGGGCCTACGAGCAGTACTTC
D: NA; V: TRBV5-1; J: TRBJ1-1; size: NA; CDR3: CASSFQDRNTEAFF; DNA: TGCGCCAGCAGCTTTCAAGACAGGAACACTGAAGCTTTCTTT
D: TRBD1; V: TRBV5-6; J: TRBJ2-7; size: once; CDR3: CASSGTGTGNEQYF; DNA: TGTGCCAGCAGCGGAACCGGGACAGGGAACGAGCAGTACTTC
D: TRBD2; V: TRBV4-1; J: TRBJ2-1; size: NA; CDR3: CASSQSSGGPYNEQFF; DNA: TGCGCCAGCAGCCAATCTAGCGGGGGGCCTTACAATGAGCAGTTCTTC
D: NA; V: TRBV3-1/TRBV3-2; J: TRBJ2-2; size: NA; CDR3: CASSQDLVKGLAGELFF; DNA: TGTGCCAGCAGCCAGGATTTGGTGAAGGGTCTCGCCGGGGAGCTGTTTTTT
D: TRBD2; V: TRBV27; J: TRBJ2-3; size: few; CDR3: CASASGGAPDTQYF; DNA: TGTGCCAGCGCTAGCGGGGGGGCCCCAGATACGCAGTATTTT
D: TRBD2; V: TRBV13; J: TRBJ2-7; size: once; CDR3: CASSPPGSGGREQYF; DNA: TGTGCCAGCAGCCCCCCCGGGAGCGGGGGAAGGGAGCAGTACTTC
D: NA; V: TRBV7-8; J: TRBJ1-5; size: once; CDR3: CASSLFSNQPQHF; DNA: TGTGCCAGCAGCTTATTTAGCAATCAGCCCCAGCATTTT
D: NA; V: TRBV10-3; J: TRBJ1-2; size: NA; CDR3: CAISELRDYGYTF; DNA: TGTGCCATCAGTGAGCTCAGGGACTATGGCTACACCTTC
D: NA; V: TRBV29-1; J: TRBJ1-1; size: NA; CDR3: CSVEQHMNTEAFF; DNA: TGCAGCGTTGAACAGCACATGAACACTGAAGCTTTCTTT
D: TRBD2; V: TRBV3-1/TRBV3-2; J: TRBJ2-2; size: NA; CDR3: CASSQVPGGAGELFF; DNA: TGTGCCAGCAGCCAAGTTCCGGGAGGCGCCGGGGAGCTGTTTTTT
D: TRBD1; V: TRBV27; J: TRBJ1-2; size: NA; CDR3: CASSSLDRVDGYTF; DNA: TGTGCCAGCAGTTCCCTGGACAGGGTGGATGGCTATACCTTC
D: NA; V: TRBV21-1; J: TRBJ1-5; size: NA; CDR3: CASSPRGGQPQHF; DNA: TGTGCCAGCAGTCCCAGGGGAGGTCAGCCCCAGCATTTT
D: NA; V: TRBV6-2/TRBV6-3; J: TRBJ2-3; size: NA; CDR3: CASSAGMLPDTQYF; DNA: TGTGCCAGCAGCGCAGGGATGCTACCAGATACGCAGTATTTT
D: NA; V: TRBV12-3/TRBV12-4; J: TRBJ2-1; size: NA; CDR3: CASSLGLNNEQFF; DNA: TGTGCCAGCAGTTTAGGACTAAACAATGAGCAGTTCTTC
D: TRBD1; V: TRBV19; J: TRBJ1-3; size: NA; CDR3: CASIGDRGQNSGNTIYF; DNA: TGTGCCAGTATTGGGGATAGGGGACAGAACTCTGGAAACACCATATATTTT
D: NA; V: TRBV5-1; J: TRBJ1-4; size: NA; CDR3: CASSWGGSDRSEKLFF; DNA: TGCGCCAGCAGCTGGGGGGGTTCCGATCGGAGTGAAAAACTGTTTTTT
D: NA; V: TRBV5-1; J: TRBJ2-3; size: NA; CDR3: CASSLEDTQYF; DNA: TGCGCCAGCAGCTTGGAAGATACGCAGTATTTT
D: TRBD1; V: TRBV4-1; J: TRBJ1-2; size: NA; CDR3: CASSPYRTGVEYGYTF; DNA: TGCGCCAGCAGCCCTTACCGGACAGGGGTTGAGTACGGCTACACCTTC
D: TRBD2; V: TRBV5-5; J: TRBJ2-1; size: NA; CDR3: CASSPEGLAGGPQEQFF; DNA: TGTGCCAGCAGCCCTGAGGGACTAGCGGGGGGGCCTCAAGAGCAGTTCTTC
D: NA; V: TRBV19; J: TRBJ1-2; size: NA; CDR3: CASSLRRGVYGYTF; DNA: TGTGCCAGTAGTCTACGCAGGGGTGTCTATGGCTACACCTTC
D: TRBD1; V: TRBV9; J: TRBJ1-4; size: large; CDR3: CASSESPGQREKLFF; DNA: TGTGCCAGCAGCGAGTCACCGGGACAGAGGGAAAAACTGTTTTTT
D: NA; V: TRBV18; J: TRBJ1-2; size: NA; CDR3: CASSPAQVANYGYTF; DNA: TGTGCCAGCTCCCCCGCCCAGGTTGCCAACTATGGCTACACCTTC
D: TRBD1; V: TRBV5-1; J: TRBJ2-5; size: NA; CDR3: CASSWRGRGHRETQYF; DNA: TGCGCCAGCAGCTGGCGGGGCAGGGGGCATCGAGAGACCCAGTACTTC
D: NA; V: TRBV5-6; J: TRBJ1-2; size: once; CDR3: CASSLGTVYGYTF; DNA: TGTGCCAGCAGCTTGGGAACAGTCTATGGCTACACCTTC
D: NA; V: TRBV4-1; J: TRBJ1-1; size: NA; CDR3: CASSHPLNTEAFF; DNA: TGCGCCAGCAGCCACCCATTGAACACTGAAGCTTTCTTT
D: NA; V: TRBV5-1; J: TRBJ2-3; size: NA; CDR3: CASSLERDTDTQYF; DNA: TGCGCCAGCAGCTTGGAGAGGGACACAGATACGCAGTATTTT
D: NA; V: TRBV29-1; J: TRBJ1-2; size: once; CDR3: CSVVSKGGYGYTF; DNA: TGTAGCGTTGTTAGTAAGGGTGGCTATGGCTACACCTTC
D: NA; V: TRBV9; J: TRBJ1-6; size: NA; CDR3: CASSPRRTDSPLHF; DNA: TGTGCCAGCAGCCCCCGCCGGACAGATTCACCCCTCCACTTT
D: NA; V: TRBV19; J: TRBJ1-6; size: NA; CDR3: CASSIKAQAQRSPLHF; DNA: TGTGCCAGTAGTATAAAAGCACAGGCACAGCGCTCACCCCTCCACTTT
D: NA; V: TRBV5-6; J: TRBJ2-1; size: NA; CDR3: CASSQWSSHNEQFF; DNA: TGTGCCAGCAGCCAATGGTCCTCTCACAATGAGCAGTTCTTC
D: NA; V: TRBV9; J: TRBJ1-1; size: NA; CDR3: CASSRGDGTEAFF; DNA: TGTGCCAGCAGCAGAGGGGACGGAACTGAAGCTTTCTTT
D: TRBD1; V: TRBV5-1; J: TRBJ2-7; size: NA; CDR3: CASSLAGQALGEQYF; DNA: TGCGCCAGCAGCTTGGCGGGACAGGCCCTTGGGGAGCAGTACTTC
D: NA; V: TRBV12-3/TRBV12-4; J: TRBJ2-5; size: NA; CDR3: CASSLGGIETQYF; DNA: TGTGCCAGCAGTTTAGGGGGGATCGAGACCCAGTACTTC
D: NA; V: TRBV5-5; J: TRBJ1-5; size: NA; CDR3: CASSLKATGLYQPQHF; DNA: TGTGCCAGCAGTCTCAAGGCTACAGGTCTTTATCAGCCCCAGCATTTT
D: NA; V: TRBV3-1/TRBV3-2; J: TRBJ2-7; size: few; CDR3: CASSQWRSSYEQYF; DNA: TGTGCCAGCAGCCAATGGCGGAGCTCCTACGAGCAGTACTTC
D: NA; V: TRBV5-1; J: TRBJ1-4; size: NA; CDR3: CASRKSGSEKLFF; DNA: TGCGCCAGCAGAAAGTCAGGGTCTGAAAAACTGTTTTTT
D: TRBD1; V: TRBV6-6; J: TRBJ2-5; size: NA; CDR3: CASSYSGTEETQYF; DNA: TGTGCCAGCAGTTACTCTGGGACAGAAGAGACCCAGTACTTC
D: NA; V: TRBV20-1; J: TRBJ1-1; size: once; CDR3: CSATTGLIAFF; DNA: TGCAGTGCTACCACAGGGTTAATCGCTTTCTTT
D: TRBD1; V: TRBV14; J: TRBJ1-2; size: NA; CDR3: CASSQAEKDRSFF; DNA: TGTGCCAGCAGCCAAGCCGAGAAGGACAGGTCCTTCTTC
D: NA; V: TRBV18; J: TRBJ2-5; size: NA; CDR3: CASSRAGSETQYF; DNA: TGTGCCAGCTCACGGGCAGGGAGCGAGACCCAGTACTTC
D: TRBD2; V: TRBV6-2/TRBV6-3; J: TRBJ2-1; size: NA; CDR3: CASSWTRGGGSEQFF; DNA: TGTGCCAGCAGTTGGACGCGGGGGGGCGGGAGTGAGCAGTTCTTC
D: NA; V: TRBV3-1/TRBV3-2; J: TRBJ2-5; size: NA; CDR3: CASSQDRGRTIKETQYF; DNA: TGTGCCAGCAGCCAAGACAGGGGCAGGACTATTAAAGAGACCCAGTACTTC
D: NA; V: TRBV24-1; J: TRBJ2-1; size: once; CDR3: CATASSGPRYNEQFF; DNA: TGTGCCACCGCCTCCTCAGGGCCGCGCTACAATGAGCAGTTCTTC
D: NA; V: TRBV20-1; J: TRBJ2-3; size: once; CDR3: CSAGPTDTQYF; DNA: TGCAGTGCTGGCCCCACAGATACGCAGTATTTT
D: NA; V: TRBV15; J: TRBJ2-5; size: NA; CDR3: CATSRDWKTQYF; DNA: TGTGCCACCAGCAGAGATTGGAAGACCCAGTACTTC
D: TRBD2; V: TRBV18; J: TRBJ2-7; size: NA; CDR3: CASSRGTSGYEQYF; DNA: TGTGCCAGCTCACGGGGGACTAGCGGATACGAGCAGTACTTC
D: TRBD2; V: TRBV4-3; J: TRBJ2-5; size: NA; CDR3: CASSQDMSGGGAQETQYF; DNA: TGCGCCAGCAGCCAAGATATGTCGGGCGGGGGGGCACAGGAGACCCAGTACTTC
D: TRBD1; V: TRBV5-1; J: TRBJ2-3; size: NA; CDR3: CASSRGDRGRNLADTQYF; DNA: TGCGCCAGCAGCCGGGGGGACAGGGGGCGTAATTTGGCAGATACGCAGTATTTT
D: NA; V: TRBV5-1; J: TRBJ2-7; size: NA; CDR3: CASSLREAAEQYF; DNA: TGCGCCAGCAGCTTGAGAGAGGCCGCCGAGCAGTACTTC
D: TRBD1; V: TRBV6-5; J: TRBJ2-1; size: NA; CDR3: CASSYVDRGRTNEQFF; DNA: TGTGCCAGCAGTTACGTCGACAGGGGAAGGACGAATGAGCAGTTCTTC
D: TRBD1; V: TRBV18; J: TRBJ2-7; size: NA; CDR3: CASSLGQDGGQYF; DNA: TGTGCCAGCTCACTCGGACAGGATGGCGGGCAGTACTTC
D: TRBD1; V: TRBV7-3; J: TRBJ1-1; size: NA; CDR3: CASSLIGQDALNTEAFF; DNA: TGTGCCAGCAGCTTAATAGGACAGGACGCCCTGAACACTGAAGCTTTCTTT
D: NA; V: TRBV20-1; J: TRBJ1-6; size: NA; CDR3: CSASRGAQSPLHF; DNA: TGCAGTGCTAGTCGGGGGGCACAATCACCCCTCCACTTT
D: NA; V: TRBV6-4; J: TRBJ1-5; size: NA; CDR3: CASSEGGFGPQHF; DNA: TGTGCCAGCAGTGAGGGAGGGTTTGGCCCCCAGCATTTT